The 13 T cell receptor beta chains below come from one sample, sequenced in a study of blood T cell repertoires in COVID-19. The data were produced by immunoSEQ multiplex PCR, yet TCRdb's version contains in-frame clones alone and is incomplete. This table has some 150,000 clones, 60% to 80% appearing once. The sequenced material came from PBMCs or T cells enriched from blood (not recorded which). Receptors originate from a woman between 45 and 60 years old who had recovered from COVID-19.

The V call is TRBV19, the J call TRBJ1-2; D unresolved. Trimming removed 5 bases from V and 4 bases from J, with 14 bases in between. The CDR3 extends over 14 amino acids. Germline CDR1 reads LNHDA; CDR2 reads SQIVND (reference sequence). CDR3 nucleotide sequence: TGTGCCAGTAGTCCGGAGGGCGGACCCTATGGCTACACCTTC. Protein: CASSPEGGPYGYTF.

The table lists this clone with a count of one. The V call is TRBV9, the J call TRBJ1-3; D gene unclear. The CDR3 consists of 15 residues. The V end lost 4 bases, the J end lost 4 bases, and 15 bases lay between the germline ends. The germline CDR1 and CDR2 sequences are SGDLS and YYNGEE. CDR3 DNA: TGTGCCAGCAGCCCCCGGGGTTTAGAGGGAAACACCATATATTTT. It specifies CASSPRGLEGNTIYF.

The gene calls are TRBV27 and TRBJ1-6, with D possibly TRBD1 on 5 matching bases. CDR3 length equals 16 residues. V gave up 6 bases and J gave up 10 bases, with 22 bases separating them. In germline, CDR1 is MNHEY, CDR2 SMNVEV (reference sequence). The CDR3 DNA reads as TGTGCCAGCAGCCCCCTCGACCGGGGGGGGAACTCACCCCTCCACTTT. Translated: CASSPLDRGGNSPLHF.

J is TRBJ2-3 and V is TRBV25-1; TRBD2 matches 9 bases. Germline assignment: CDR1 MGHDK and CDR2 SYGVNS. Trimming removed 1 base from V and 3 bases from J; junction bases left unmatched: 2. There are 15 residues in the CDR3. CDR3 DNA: TGTGCCAGCAGTGAATGGCTAGCGGGAACAGATACGCAGTATTTT. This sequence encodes CASSEWLAGTDTQYF.

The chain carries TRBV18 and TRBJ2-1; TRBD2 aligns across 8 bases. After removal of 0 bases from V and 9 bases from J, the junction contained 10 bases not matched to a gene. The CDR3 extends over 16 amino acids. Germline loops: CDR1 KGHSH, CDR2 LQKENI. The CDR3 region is CASSPPSGGRSREQFF. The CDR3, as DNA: TGTGCCAGCTCACCACCCTCCGGCGGGAGGTCCCGTGAGCAGTTCTTC.

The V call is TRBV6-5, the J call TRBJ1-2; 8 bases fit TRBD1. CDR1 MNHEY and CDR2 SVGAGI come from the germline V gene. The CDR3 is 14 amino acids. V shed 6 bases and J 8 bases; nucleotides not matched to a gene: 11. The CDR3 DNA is TGTGCCAGCAGCCGACCCCAGGGGGCAGGCGGCTACACCTTC. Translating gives CASSRPQGAGGYTF.

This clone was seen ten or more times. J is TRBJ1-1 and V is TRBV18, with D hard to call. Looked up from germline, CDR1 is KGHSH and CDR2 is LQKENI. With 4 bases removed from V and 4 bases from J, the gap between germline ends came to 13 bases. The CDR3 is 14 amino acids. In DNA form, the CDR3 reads TGTGCCAGCTCACAAAGGACCGAGGGCACTGAAGCTTTCTTT. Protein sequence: CASSQRTEGTEAFF.

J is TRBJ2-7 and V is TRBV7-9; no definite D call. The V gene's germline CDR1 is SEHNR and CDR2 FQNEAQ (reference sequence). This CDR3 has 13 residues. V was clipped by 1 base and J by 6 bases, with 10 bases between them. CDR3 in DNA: TGTGCCAGCAGCTTAGACCCCGGAGTCGAGCAGTACTTC. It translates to CASSLDPGVEQYF.

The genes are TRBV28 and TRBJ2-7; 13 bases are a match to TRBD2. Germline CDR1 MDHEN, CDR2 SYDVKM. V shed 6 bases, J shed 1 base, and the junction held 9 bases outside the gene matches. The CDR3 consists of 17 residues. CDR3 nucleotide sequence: TGTGCCAGCAGCCACAACGGACTAGCGGGGGATTCCTACGAGCAGTACTTC. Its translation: CASSHNGLAGDSYEQYF.

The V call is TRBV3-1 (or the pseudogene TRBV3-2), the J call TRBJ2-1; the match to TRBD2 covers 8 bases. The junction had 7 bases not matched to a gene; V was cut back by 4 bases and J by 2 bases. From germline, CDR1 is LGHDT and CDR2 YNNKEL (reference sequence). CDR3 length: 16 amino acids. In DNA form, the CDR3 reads TGTGCCAGCAGCCTATTTCGGGAGGGGGCCTACAATGAGCAGTTCTTC. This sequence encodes CASSLFREGAYNEQFF.

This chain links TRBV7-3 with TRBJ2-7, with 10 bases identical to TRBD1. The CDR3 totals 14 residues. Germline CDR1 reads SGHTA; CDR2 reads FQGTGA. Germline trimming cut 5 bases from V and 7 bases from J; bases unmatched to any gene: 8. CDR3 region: CASSLGQGFSEQYF. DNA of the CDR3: TGTGCCAGCAGCCTGGGACAGGGGTTCTCGGAGCAGTACTTC.

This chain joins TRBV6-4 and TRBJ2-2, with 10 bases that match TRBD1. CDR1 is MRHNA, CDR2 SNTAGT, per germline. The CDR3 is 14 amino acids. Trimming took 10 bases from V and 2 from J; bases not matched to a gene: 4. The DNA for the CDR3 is TGTGCCACCGCGACAGGGGGCAACACCGGGGAGCTGTTTTTT. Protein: CATATGGNTGELFF.

The DNA of the CDR3 is TGTGCCAGCAGCACTAGCGGGAGTCTCTCCTACGAGCAGTACTTC. Protein sequence: CASSTSGSLSYEQYF. This sequence joins TRBV7-8 and TRBJ2-7; 11 bases are shared with TRBD2. Germline loops: CDR1 SGHVS, CDR2 FQNEAQ. The CDR3 loop spans 15 amino acids. V lost 5 bases and J lost 0; bases outside the gene matches: 3.